One and the same sample provided the 7 T cell receptor beta chains below, sequenced in a study of blood T cell repertoires in COVID-19. The repertoire was sequenced with immunoSEQ multiplex PCR; TCRdb's copy has only in-frame clones and lacks some. The table lists about 220,000 clones, less than 85% of them singletons. Sequencing used peripheral blood. Receptors were obtained from an elderly woman with acute or convalescent COVID-19.

The chain recombines TRBV7-8 with TRBJ1-5, with TRBD1 matching over 8 bases. The CDR3 spans 16 residues. V was pared by 7 bases and J by 2 bases, with 10 bases of the junction left unmatched. Per the germline V gene, CDR1 is SGHVS and CDR2 is FQNEAQ. The CDR3 here is CASTPSGTGGNQPQHF. For the CDR3, the DNA is TGTGCCAGCACCCCTAGCGGGACAGGAGGCAATCAGCCCCAGCATTTT.

V is TRBV12-5 and J is TRBJ1-1; weak D call: TRBD1 (6 bases). Germline lookup yields CDR1 LGHNT and CDR2 FRNRAP. The V gene lost 10 bases and the J gene lost 1 base, with 13 bases spanning the gap. This CDR3 contains 13 residues. CDR3 sequence: CATSRGSNTEAFF. The CDR3 coding sequence is TGTGCTACCTCCAGGGGCTCGAACACTGAAGCTTTCTTT.

The chain recombines TRBV28 with TRBJ1-4; 11 nucleotides line up with TRBD1. From germline, CDR1 is MDHEN and CDR2 SYDVKM. Trimming at V came to 3 bases and at J to 7 bases, leaving 7 bases not matched to a gene. The CDR3 covers 16 residues. Written as DNA, the CDR3 is TGTGCCAGCAGTTTTTCCACCGGGACAGGGGGTGAAAAACTGTTTTTT. This gives the protein CASSFSTGTGGEKLFF.

V gene TRBV19 combines with J gene TRBJ2-4; a weak D match, TRBD1 (6 bases). This CDR3 region has 17 residues. Germline V gene sequence: CDR1 LNHDA, CDR2 SQIVND (reference sequence). V shed 2 bases and J shed 5 bases, with 19 bases lying between them. CDR3 DNA: TGTGCCAGTAGTATATCTGGGGGCGCATTGGGGGAAAACATTCAGTACTTC. Translation gives CASSISGGALGENIQYF. Variable domain in full (rest from reference TRBV19 and TRBJ2-4): DGGITQSPKYLFRKEGQNVTLSCEQNLNHDAMYWYRQDPGQGLRLIYYSQIVNDFQKGDIAEGYSVSREKKESFPLTVTSAQKNPTAFYLCASSISGGALGENIQYFGAGTRLSVL.

The chain couples TRBV6-5 to TRBJ1-1; tentative D call: TRBD1 (6 bases). The V end was cut by 6 bases, the J end by 5 bases, with 16 bases between. The CDR3 runs to 14 residues. In germline, CDR1 is MNHEY, CDR2 SVGAGI. CDR3 sequence: CASRPNRELTEAFF. The CDR3, as DNA: TGTGCCAGCAGGCCCAACAGGGAACTAACTGAAGCTTTCTTT.

The rearrangement links TRBV7-9 to TRBJ2-5; D is unresolved. Germline loops: CDR1 SEHNR, CDR2 FQNEAQ (reference sequence). V dropped 4 bases and J dropped 2 bases, with 8 bases sitting between them. CDR3 length equals 13 residues. DNA for the CDR3: TGTGCCAGCAGCTCCGACACTCAAGAGACCCAGTACTTC. Amino acids: CASSSDTQETQYF.

The rearrangement uses TRBV7-8 and TRBJ1-4; a weak D match, TRBD1 (6 bases). The V end was cut by 3 bases, the J end by 2 bases, with 13 bases between. The germline CDR1 and CDR2 sequences are SGHVS and FQNEAQ. The CDR3 runs 16 residues. CDR3 sequence: CASSFLGGLTNEKLFF. As DNA, the CDR3 is TGTGCCAGCAGCTTTCTCGGGGGGCTGACTAATGAAAAACTGTTTTTT.